A single sample is the source of the 11 T cell receptor beta chains below, sequenced in a study of memory CD4+ T cells and cytomegalovirus serostatus. Single viable CD3+CD4+CD8-CD45RO+ cells were sorted as the memory CD4+ T cells. Profiling relied on immunoSEQ multiplex PCR, and the TCRdb table lists in-frame clones only, not all of them. The table has fewer than 40,000 clones, roughly 85% seen once. Sequencing input: memory CD4+ T cells from blood. The source of these receptors is an adult in good health and CMV-seropositive.

This chain joins TRBV25-1 and TRBJ1-2; no clear D. Germline lookup yields CDR1 MGHDK and CDR2 SYGVNS. Trimming shortened V by 1 base and J by 8 bases, and 8 bases separated the two germline ends. The CDR3 runs to 12 residues. This CDR3 is CASSESLGGYTF. In nucleotides, the CDR3 is TGTGCCAGCAGTGAATCCTTAGGCGGCTACACCTTC.

The CDR3 bases are TGCGCCAGCAGCCGAGGGACTCACGGGGGCTACACCTTC. Its translation is CASSRGTHGGYTF. This rearrangement joins TRBV4-3 to TRBJ1-2; tentative D call: TRBD1 (5 bases). Between the trimmed V and J ends, which lost 4 bases and 8 bases, there was a span of 14 bases. Germline-derived CDR1 and CDR2 are LGHNA and YSLEER. This CDR3 comprises 13 residues.

The chain is built from TRBV11-3 and TRBJ2-5; no firm D call. This CDR3 has 16 amino acids. The V end was cut by 1 base, the J end by 5 bases, with 17 bases between. Germline assignment: CDR1 SGHNT and CDR2 YENEEA. The CDR3: CASSLGATVMTETQYF. The CDR3 nucleotides are TGTGCCAGCAGCTTAGGGGCGACTGTCATGACGGAGACCCAGTACTTC.

The rearrangement uses TRBV5-5 and TRBJ1-5; TRBD1 aligns across 8 bases. Germline lookup yields CDR1 SGHKS and CDR2 YYEKEE (reference sequence). The CDR3 contains 15 residues. V lost 4 bases to trimming and J lost 5 bases; unmatched junction nucleotides: 8. For the CDR3, the DNA is TGTGCCAGCAGCACGACAGGGGCGATTCATCAGCCCCAGCATTTT. It encodes CASSTTGAIHQPQHF.

This clone has a handful of counts. J is TRBJ2-2 and V is TRBV7-6, with D possibly TRBD1 on 5 matching bases. The CDR3 contains 17 residues. Per the germline V gene, CDR1 is SGHVS and CDR2 is FNYEAQ. With 1 base removed from V and 2 bases from J, the gap between germline ends came to 14 bases. CDR3 sequence (DNA): TGTGCCAGCAGCTTAGAACCCCCGACAGTTAACACCGGGGAGCTGTTTTTT. It is translated as CASSLEPPTVNTGELFF.

About this clone: An end of the junction differs from the germline gene, which may be a read error. The CDR3 DNA is TGTGCCAGCAGTTACAGGCTCGGCAGTGAAGCTTTCTTT. Protein product: CASSYRLGSEAFF. V is TRBV10-3 and J is TRBJ1-1; tentatively, D is TRBD1 (5 bases). Germline CDR1 reads ENHRY; CDR2 reads SYGVKD. CDR3 length: 13 residues.

The J gene is TRBJ2-7, the V gene TRBV18; 9 nucleotides line up with TRBD1. Germline CDR1 is KGHSH and CDR2 is LQKENI. With V trimmed by 5 bases and J by 6 bases, 5 bases remained unmatched. The CDR3 runs 13 residues. The CDR3 sequence is CASSSGQGIEQYF. The CDR3 bases are TGTGCCAGCTCATCGGGACAGGGAATCGAGCAGTACTTC.

CDR3 region: CASSYRQRTDTQYF. The DNA of the CDR3 is TGTGCCAGCAGCTACAGACAACGCACAGATACGCAGTATTTT. The chain recombines TRBV28 with TRBJ2-3; D call uncertain. From germline, CDR1 is MDHEN and CDR2 SYDVKM. The CDR3 sequence is 14 residues long. Trimming left V 6 bases short and J 1 base short, with 11 bases between. The full variable domain, rest sourced from reference TRBV28 and TRBJ2-3, is DVKVTQSSRYLVKRTGEKVFLECVQDMDHENMFWYRQDPGLGLRLIYFSYDVKMKEKGDIPEGYSVSREKKERFSLILESASTNQTSMYLCASSYRQRTDTQYFGPGTRLTVL.

The chain joins TRBV6-1 to TRBJ2-5; 9 positions agree with TRBD1. V dropped 6 bases and J dropped 4; count of bases not matched to a gene: 9. The germline V gene encodes CDR1 MNHNS and CDR2 SASEGT. The length of the CDR3 is 15 residues. The CDR3 loop is CASSQNRGPGETQYF. CDR3 sequence (DNA): TGTGCCAGCAGCCAGAACAGGGGGCCTGGAGAGACCCAGTACTTC.

This chain joins TRBV5-4 and TRBJ1-1; 7 nucleotides line up with TRBD1. This CDR3 spans 15 amino acids. Germline V gives CDR1 SGHNT, CDR2 YYREEE (reference sequence). The junction had 10 bases not matched to a gene; V was cut back by 0 bases and J by 8 bases. The chain's CDR3 is CASSLGSGQSAEAFF. CDR3 DNA: TGTGCCAGCAGCTTGGGGTCGGGACAGTCGGCCGAAGCTTTCTTT.

This clone was counted a few times. The J gene is TRBJ1-5, the V gene TRBV2; D might be TRBD1 (5 bases). V was clipped by 6 bases and J by 2 bases, with 14 bases between them. CDR3 length: 15 amino acids. CDR1 is SNHLY, CDR2 FYNNEI, per germline. The CDR3: CASSHGQNGNQPQHF. The DNA of the CDR3 is TGTGCCAGCAGCCACGGACAAAACGGCAATCAGCCCCAGCATTTT.